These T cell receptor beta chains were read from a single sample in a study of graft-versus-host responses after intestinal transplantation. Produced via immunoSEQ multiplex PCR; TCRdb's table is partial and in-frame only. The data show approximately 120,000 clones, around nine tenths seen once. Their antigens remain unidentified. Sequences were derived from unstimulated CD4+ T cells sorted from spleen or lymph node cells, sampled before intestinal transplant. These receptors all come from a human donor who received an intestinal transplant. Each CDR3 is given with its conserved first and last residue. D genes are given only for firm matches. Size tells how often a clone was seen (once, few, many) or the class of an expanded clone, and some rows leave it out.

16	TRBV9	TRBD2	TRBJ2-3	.	CASSLSGGRSTDTQYF	TGTGCCAGCAGCTTGAGCGGGGGGCGGAGCACAGATACGCAGTATTTT
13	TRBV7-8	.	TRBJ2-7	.	CASRPGEEYEQYF	TGTGCCAGCAGACCAGGGGAGGAGTACGAGCAGTACTTC
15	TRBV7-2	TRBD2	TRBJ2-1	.	CASSLGGGSYNEQFF	TGTGCCAGCAGCTTAGGCGGGGGCTCCTACAATGAGCAGTTCTTC
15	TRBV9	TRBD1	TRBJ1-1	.	CASSKRQGGNTEAFF	TGTGCCAGCAGCAAGCGACAGGGAGGAAACACTGAAGCTTTCTTT
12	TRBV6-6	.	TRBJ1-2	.	CASSYSRGDYTF	TGTGCCAGCAGTTACTCGCGGGGAGACTACACCTTC
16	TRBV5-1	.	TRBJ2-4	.	CASSPFQGRAKNIQYF	TGCGCCAGCAGCCCGTTTCAGGGGAGGGCCAAAAACATTCAGTACTTC
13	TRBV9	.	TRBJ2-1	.	CASSAVYGNEQFF	TGTGCCAGCAGCGCCGTTTACGGCAATGAGCAGTTCTTC
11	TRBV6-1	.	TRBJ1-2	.	CASRRNYGYTF	TGTGCCAGCAGGAGAAACTATGGCTACACCTTC
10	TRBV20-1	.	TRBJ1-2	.	CSAAGYGYTF	TGCAGTGCTGCGGGCTATGGCTACACCTTC
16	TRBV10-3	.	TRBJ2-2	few	CAISNARDGNTGELFF	TGTGCCATCAGTAACGCCCGGGACGGCAACACCGGGGAGCTGTTTTTT
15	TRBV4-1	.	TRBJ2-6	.	CASSQGNSGANVLTF	TGCGCCAGCAGCCAAGGGAACTCTGGGGCCAACGTCCTGACTTTC
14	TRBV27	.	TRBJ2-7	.	CASSAAHRSYEQYF	TGTGCCAGCAGTGCCGCACATAGATCCTACGAGCAGTACTTC
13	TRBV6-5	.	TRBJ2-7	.	CASSEAPRLEQYF	TGTGCCAGCAGTGAAGCCCCCCGGCTCGAGCAGTACTTC
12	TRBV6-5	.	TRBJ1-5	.	CASSDPLRPQHF	TGTGCCAGCAGTGACCCCTTACGACCCCAGCATTTT
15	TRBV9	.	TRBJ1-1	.	CASSAGVGWDTEAFF	TGTGCCAGCAGCGCCGGGGTAGGTTGGGACACTGAAGCTTTCTTT
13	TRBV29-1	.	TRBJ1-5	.	CSVLDTNNQPQHF	TGCAGCGTTCTGGACACGAACAATCAGCCCCAGCATTTT
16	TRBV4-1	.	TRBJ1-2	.	CASSPQVGRQAYGYTF	TGCGCCAGCAGCCCACAAGTTGGCCGGCAGGCCTATGGCTACACCTTC
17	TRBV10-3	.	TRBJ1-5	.	CAISEKVLSAGDQPQHF	TGTGCCATCAGTGAGAAAGTGCTTTCGGCCGGGGATCAGCCCCAGCATTTT
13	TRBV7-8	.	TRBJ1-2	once	CASSLVVLSGYTF	TGTGCCAGCAGCTTAGTTGTCCTTAGTGGCTACACCTTC
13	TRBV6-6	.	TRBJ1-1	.	CSSRVVVNTEAFF	TGTTCGAGCAGGGTAGTCGTGAACACTGAAGCTTTCTTT
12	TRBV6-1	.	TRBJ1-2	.	CASSERYYGYTF	TGTGCCAGCAGTGAACGGTACTATGGCTACACCTTC
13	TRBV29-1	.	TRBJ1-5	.	CSVDEGVGQPQHF	TGCAGCGTTGACGAGGGTGTGGGTCAGCCCCAGCATTTT
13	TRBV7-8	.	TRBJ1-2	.	CASSLRANYGYTF	TGTGCCAGCAGCTTAAGAGCGAACTATGGCTACACCTTC
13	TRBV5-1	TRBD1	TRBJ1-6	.	CASSIGQERPLHF	TGCGCCAGCAGCATAGGACAGGAGCGACCCCTCCACTTT
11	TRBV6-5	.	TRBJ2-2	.	CASSSIGELFF	TGTGCCAGCAGTTCTATCGGGGAGCTGTTTTTT
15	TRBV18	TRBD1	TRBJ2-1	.	CASSPSRTGFNEQFF	TGTGCCAGCTCACCATCAAGGACAGGGTTCAATGAGCAGTTCTTC
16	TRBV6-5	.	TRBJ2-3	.	CASSYSGRGDTDTQYF	TGTGCCAGCAGTTACTCGGGGCGGGGCGACACAGATACGCAGTATTTT
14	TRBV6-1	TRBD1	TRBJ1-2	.	CASRATGGSTGYTF	TGTGCCAGCAGGGCTACAGGGGGCAGTACAGGCTACACCTTC
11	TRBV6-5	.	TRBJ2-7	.	CATRTVYEQYF	TGTGCCACCCGGACTGTCTACGAGCAGTACTTC